This T cell receptor (beta chain) was obtained from a study of monozygotic twins with inflammatory bowel disease. Overall study findings and caveats: TCRbeta diversity (inverse Simpson) was lower in IBD patients than in healthy co-twins. Different subtypes (of T cells) could not be told apart from one another. No one strong IBD-associated signal or clonotype was supported.

Each of the TCR libraries took about 3,500 ng of total RNA. TCRdb derives one entry per CDR3 protein from the 5' RACE reads, leaving out DNA. This listing includes approximately 110,000 distinct CDR3 sequences. The CDR3 runs 15 residues. Germline CDR1 and CDR2: MDHEN and SYDVKM. Notes on this clonotype: Its antigen is not known.

The gene calls are TRBV28 and TRBJ1-1; the D call of TRBD1 rests on TCRdb alone, since no DNA is present to check it. This TCR was sampled from a human donor with ulcerative colitis or Crohn's disease, or a healthy co-twin of an affected twin (not recorded which). The source material was blood. CDR3 amino acids: CASSTHLRGAPEAFF.